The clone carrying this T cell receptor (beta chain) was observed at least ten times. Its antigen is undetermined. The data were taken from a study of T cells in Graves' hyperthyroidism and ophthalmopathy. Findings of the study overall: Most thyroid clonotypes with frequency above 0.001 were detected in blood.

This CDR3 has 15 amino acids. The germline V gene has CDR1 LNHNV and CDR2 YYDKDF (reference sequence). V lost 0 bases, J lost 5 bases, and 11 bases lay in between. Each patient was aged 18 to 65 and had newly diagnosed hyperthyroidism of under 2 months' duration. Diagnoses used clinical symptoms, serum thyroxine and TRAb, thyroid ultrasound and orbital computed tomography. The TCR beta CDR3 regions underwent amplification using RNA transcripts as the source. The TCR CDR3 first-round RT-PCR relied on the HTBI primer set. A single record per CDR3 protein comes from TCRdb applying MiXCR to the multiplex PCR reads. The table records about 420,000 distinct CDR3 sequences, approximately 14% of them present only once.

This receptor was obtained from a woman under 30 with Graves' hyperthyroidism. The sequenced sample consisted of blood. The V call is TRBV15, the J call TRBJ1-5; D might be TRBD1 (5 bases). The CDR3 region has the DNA TGTGCCACCAGCAGAGATCGGGGGTCTCATCAGCCCCAGCATTTT. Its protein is CATSRDRGSHQPQHF.